Listed here is a single T cell receptor (beta chain). This entry belongs to a study of control samples from healthy donors and cancer patients. Profiling relied on immunoSEQ multiplex PCR, and the TCRdb table lists in-frame clones only, not all of them. The data show fewer than 110,000 clones, around 88% seen once. This CDR3 comprises 16 residues. Germline CDR1 MNHEY, CDR2 SVGAGI. V was pared by 0 bases and J by 5 bases, with 16 bases between. The clonotype was recovered from a man in his 60s with lung cancer. The chain carries TRBV6-5 and TRBJ1-1; possibly TRBD1 for D (5 bases). The sample taken for sequencing was PBMCs. The CDR3 spells CASSYSSGGSGTEAFF. The CDR3 DNA is TGTGCCAGCAGTTACTCGAGCGGGGGTTCCGGGACTGAAGCTTTCTTT.